One and the same sample provided the 25 T cell receptor beta chains below, sequenced in a study of blood T cell repertoires in COVID-19. Sequenced by immunoSEQ multiplex PCR; TCRdb stores in-frame clones only, minus some. The table records 300,000 to 350,000 clones, approximately 86% of them present only once. Sequencing input: peripheral blood. The receptors shown here come from a man between 18 and 29 years old with active or convalescent COVID-19.

The J gene is TRBJ2-3, the V gene TRBV4-1; TRBD2 matches at 12 bases. V lost 0 bases, J lost 6 bases, and 4 bases stayed unmatched. The germline V gene encodes CDR1 MGHRA and CDR2 YSYEKL. The CDR3 is 16 residues long. Written as DNA, the CDR3 is TGCGCCAGCAGCCAAGATCCTAGCGGGAGGGCCGATACGCAGTATTTT. This sequence encodes CASSQDPSGRADTQYF.

The rearrangement links TRBV5-1 to TRBJ1-2; 12 bases agree with TRBD1. V shed 5 bases, J shed 3 bases, and the junction held 11 bases outside the gene matches. Germline-derived CDR1 and CDR2 are SGHRS and YFSETQ. CDR3 size: 17 residues. The CDR3 DNA reads TGCGCCAGCAGACGATGGGACAGGGGGCGCCTGGACTATGGCTACACCTTC. Its translation: CASRRWDRGRLDYGYTF.

This clone was seen only once. The V gene is TRBV6-1, the J gene TRBJ2-2, with a tentative D call TRBD1 (6 bases). The CDR3 contains 13 residues. Germline V gives CDR1 MNHNS, CDR2 SASEGT. V dropped 6 bases and J dropped 5 bases, with 10 bases sitting between them. The chain's CDR3 is CASSHRETGELFF. As DNA, the CDR3 is TGTGCCAGCAGCCACAGGGAGACCGGGGAGCTGTTTTTT.

The rearrangement uses TRBV20-1 and TRBJ2-7; D gene unclear. CDR1 is DFQATT and CDR2 is SNEGSKA in the germline V gene (reference sequence). V lost 0 bases to trimming and J lost 9 bases, with 9 bases between them. The CDR3 contains 11 residues. CDR3 in DNA: TGCAGTGCTAGAGAGCTTGCCGGGCAGTACTTC. Translation gives CSARELAGQYF.

This chain uses TRBV27 with TRBJ2-1; maybe TRBD1 (5 bases). Germline values: CDR1 MNHEY, CDR2 SMNVEV (reference sequence). The CDR3 has 16 residues. The germline V and J ends were trimmed by 5 bases and 10 bases, with 24 bases remaining between them. The CDR3 DNA is TGTGCCAGCAGTGAGCCTCCAGGGTGGGCTACAAGAGAGCAGTTCTTC. It is translated as CASSEPPGWATREQFF.

This chain joins TRBV7-6 and TRBJ2-1, with 9 bases identical to TRBD1. J gave up 4 bases and V 5 bases, and 12 bases lay outside the gene matches. Germline assignment: CDR1 SGHVS and CDR2 FNYEAQ. This CDR3 spans 17 amino acids. The chain's CDR3 is CASSQRVGQGLYNEQFF. The CDR3 nucleotides read TGTGCCAGCAGCCAGAGGGTGGGACAGGGACTTTACAATGAGCAGTTCTTC.

The chain is built from TRBV2 and TRBJ1-5; 9 nucleotides agree with TRBD1. The J segment lost 4 bases and the V segment lost 6 bases, leaving 7 bases of the junction unmatched. This CDR3 comprises 15 residues. Looked up from germline, CDR1 is SNHLY and CDR2 is FYNNEI. The CDR3 spells CASRDRQGGNQPQHF. The CDR3, as DNA: TGTGCCAGCAGGGACCGACAGGGGGGGAATCAGCCCCAGCATTTT. Supplemented by reference TRBV2 and TRBJ1-5, the full variable domain reads EPEVTQTPSHQVTQMGQEVILRCVPISNHLYFYWYRQILGQKVEFLVSFYNNEISEKSEIFDDQFSVERPDGSNFTLKIRSTKLEDSAMYFCASRDRQGGNQPQHFGDGTRLSIL.

This clone was seen a handful of times. V usage is TRBV5-1 and J usage is TRBJ2-1; D might be TRBD2 (6 bases). This CDR3 is built from 16 residues. Germline V gene data show CDR1 as SGHRS and CDR2 as YFSETQ. V was pared by 0 bases and J by 7 bases, with 17 bases between. CDR3 DNA: TGCGCCAGCAGCTTGGCCGTTAGCTTTCGGGGGAATGAGCAGTTCTTC. This encodes CASSLAVSFRGNEQFF.

The chain carries TRBV7-9 and TRBJ2-2; TRBD1 matches at 7 bases. After removal of 1 base from V and 6 bases from J, the junction contained 11 bases not matched to a gene. The CDR3 is 17 amino acids. Germline V CDR1 and CDR2: SEHNR, FQNEAQ (reference sequence). The CDR3, as DNA: TGTGCCAGCAGCTTAGAGACAGGGATCTCGACGGCCGGGGAGCTGTTTTTT. It codes for CASSLETGISTAGELFF.

The chain links TRBV5-4 to TRBJ2-7, with 12 bases fitting TRBD1. The CDR3 has 14 residues. Germline CDR1 SGHNT, CDR2 YYREEE (reference sequence). J was trimmed by 4 bases and V by 5 bases; bases with no gene match: 4. The DNA of the CDR3 is TGTGCCAGCAGGCCGGGACAGGGGGCTTACGAGCAGTACTTC. Protein sequence: CASRPGQGAYEQYF.

This chain connects TRBV5-1 to TRBJ1-2, with TRBD1 matching 7 bases. V shed 0 bases and J 4 bases; nucleotides not matched to a gene: 6. In germline, CDR1 is SGHRS, CDR2 YFSETQ. This CDR3 is 15 amino acids long. The CDR3 DNA reads as TGCGCCAGCAGCTTGGTGGGCCAGGGGGTCTATGGCTACACCTTC. It translates to CASSLVGQGVYGYTF.

The chain carries TRBV6-1 and TRBJ2-2, with a weak D call TRBD1 (5 bases). CDR1 and CDR2 (germline): MNHNS, SASEGT. V was pared by 2 bases and J by 4 bases, with 8 bases between. This CDR3 has 14 amino acids. CDR3 region: CASSERGSTGELFF. CDR3 DNA sequence: TGTGCCAGCAGTGAAAGGGGCTCCACCGGGGAGCTGTTTTTT.

The CDR3 here is CASAVGGPETQYF. CDR3 in DNA: TGTGCCAGCGCCGTCGGGGGACCGGAGACCCAGTACTTC. The rearrangement links TRBV6-5 to TRBJ2-5, with D perhaps matching TRBD2 (6 bases). This CDR3 has 13 residues. V lost 8 bases and J lost 5, with 15 bases in between. Germline CDR1 is MNHEY and CDR2 is SVGAGI.

V is TRBV4-3 and J is TRBJ1-2; 8 bases are a match to TRBD1. CDR1 is LGHNA and CDR2 is YSLEER in the germline V gene. Trimming took 6 bases from V and 7 from J; bases not matched to a gene: 7. This CDR3 comprises 13 residues. DNA of the CDR3: TGCGCCAGCAGTCGCGACAGGGGAGGTGGCTACACCTTC. As protein: CASSRDRGGGYTF.

This CDR3 reads CASSGDWDIGATNEKLFF. CDR3 nucleotides: TGTGCCAGCAGCGGCGACTGGGACATAGGGGCAACTAATGAAAAACTGTTTTTT. The V gene is TRBV9, the J gene TRBJ1-4; D possibly corresponds to TRBD1 (6 bases). Germline CDR1 and CDR2: SGDLS and YYNGEE. The CDR3 loop spans 18 amino acids. V shed 3 bases and J shed 0 bases, with 18 bases lying between them. Filled out from reference TRBV9 and TRBJ1-4, the complete variable domain reads DSGVTQTPKHLITATGQRVTLRCSPRSGDLSVYWYQQSLDQGLQFLIQYYNGEERAKGNILERFSAQQFPDLHSELNLSSLELGDSALYFCASSGDWDIGATNEKLFFGSGTQLSVL.

The V and J genes are TRBV4-1 and TRBJ2-3; the D gene is possibly TRBD2 (5 bases). The germline V gene has CDR1 MGHRA and CDR2 YSYEKL. Trimming took 0 bases from V and 1 from J, leaving 26 bases between them. The CDR3 has 21 residues. The DNA of the CDR3 is TGCGCCAGCAGCCAAGATGGAGGTTGGTCGTACGGCCACCCAGGCACAGATACGCAGTATTTT. Amino acids: CASSQDGGWSYGHPGTDTQYF.

V and J are TRBV7-8 and TRBJ1-4; a possible D gene is TRBD1 (6 bases). From germline, CDR1 is SGHVS and CDR2 FQNEAQ. V dropped 1 base and J dropped 8 bases, with 8 bases sitting between them. The CDR3 is 13 residues long. The CDR3 is CASSLDRDEKLFF. DNA of the CDR3: TGTGCCAGCAGCTTAGACAGGGACGAAAAACTGTTTTTT.

This sequence joins TRBV7-9 and TRBJ1-1, with D possibly matching TRBD1 (5 bases). V was clipped by 4 bases and J by 3 bases, with 12 bases between them. Per the germline V gene, CDR1 is SEHNR and CDR2 is FQNEAQ (reference sequence). The CDR3 runs 14 residues. In DNA, the CDR3 is TGTGCCAGCAGCTGGGGGGACGGGGACACTGAAGCTTTCTTT. Encoded protein: CASSWGDGDTEAFF.

The genes are TRBV4-3 and TRBJ2-7; TRBD2 agrees at 7 bases. The CDR3 has 15 residues. Looked up from germline, CDR1 is LGHNA and CDR2 is YSLEER. The trim removed 0 bases at V and 4 bases at J, leaving 6 bases unmatched. The CDR3 DNA reads as TGCGCCAGCAGCCAAGATACGTACGGGGGGTACGAGCAGTACTTC. It encodes CASSQDTYGGYEQYF.

This rearrangement joins TRBV6-4 to TRBJ2-5, with D perhaps matching TRBD2 (7 bases). The V and J ends lost 0 bases and 5 bases respectively, with 16 bases between them. CDR1 is MRHNA and CDR2 is SNTAGT in the germline V gene. This CDR3 comprises 16 residues. The CDR3 DNA follows: TGTGCCAGCAGTGACTCGATTGGGGGGGGCTTCGAGACCCAGTACTTC. This gives the protein CASSDSIGGGFETQYF.

The chain is built from TRBV15 and TRBJ2-5; 9 positions agree with TRBD1. Germline loops: CDR1 LNHNV, CDR2 YYDKDF (reference sequence). V shed 3 bases, J shed 5 bases, and the junction held 4 bases outside the gene matches. The length of the CDR3 is 14 residues. CDR3 region: CATSRDRGGETQYF. Written as DNA, the CDR3 is TGTGCCACCAGCAGGGACAGGGGAGGGGAGACCCAGTACTTC.

The V call is TRBV12-3 or TRBV12-4, the J call TRBJ2-5; the D gene is possibly TRBD1 (7 bases). This CDR3 contains 13 residues. V was shortened by 7 bases and J by 5 bases, with 14 bases between the two germline ends. CDR3 loop: CASTYSGGETQYF. In DNA, the CDR3 is TGTGCCAGCACTTATTCAGGGGGGGAGACCCAGTACTTC.

This chain uses TRBV2 with TRBJ1-5; no definite D call. This CDR3 comprises 12 residues. The V end was cut by 8 bases, the J end by 1 base, with 6 bases between. The germline CDR1 and CDR2 sequences are SNHLY and FYNNEI. The CDR3 nucleotides read TGTGCCAGCCGCGGGAGCAATCAGCCCCAGCATTTT. Residues: CASRGSNQPQHF.

The chain is built from TRBV2 and TRBJ2-4; TRBD1 matches 8 bases. V was clipped by 2 bases and J by 1 base; unmatched bases: 4. The length of the CDR3 is 16 residues. CDR1 is SNHLY, CDR2 FYNNEI, per germline. The CDR3 is CASSEWTGTAKNIQYF. The DNA of the CDR3 is TGTGCCAGCAGTGAATGGACAGGGACGGCCAAAAACATTCAGTACTTC.

The chain links TRBV2 to TRBJ2-7; 7 nucleotides line up with TRBD1. Germline assignment: CDR1 SNHLY and CDR2 FYNNEI. Unmatched junction bases numbered 5, after V lost 6 bases and J lost 6 bases. CDR3 length: 12 residues. The CDR3 sequence: CASSQQGFEQYF. The DNA for the CDR3 is TGTGCCAGCAGCCAACAGGGGTTCGAGCAGTACTTC. The full variable domain, rest sourced from reference TRBV2 and TRBJ2-7, is EPEVTQTPSHQVTQMGQEVILRCVPISNHLYFYWYRQILGQKVEFLVSFYNNEISEKSEIFDDQFSVERPDGSNFTLKIRSTKLEDSAMYFCASSQQGFEQYFGPGTRLTVT.